Listed below are T cell receptor beta chains from one sample, sequenced in a study of blood T cell repertoires in COVID-19. Libraries were prepared by immunoSEQ multiplex PCR; TCRdb keeps only in-frame clonotypes and omits some of them. The sample has 60,000 to 80,000 clones; approximately 88% are singletons. Sequencing was carried out using peripheral blood. Receptor source: a man over 45 with active COVID-19. The CDR3 runs from the conserved cysteine through the conserved F or W. The D gene is left open where the match is weak. Clone size appears in some rows only: once, few, many, or a class for an expanded clone.

CDR3 DNA: TGTGCCAGCAGCCAAGAGGCTAGTTTGCGTACAGATACGCAGTATTTT; CDR3 protein: CASSQEASLRTDTQYF; D gene: .; V gene: TRBV3-1/TRBV3-2; J gene: TRBJ2-3; clone size: .
CDR3 DNA: TGTGCCAGCAGCCCATGGACGGCGGGTGAAAAACTGTTTTTT; CDR3 protein: CASSPWTAGEKLFF; D gene: .; V gene: TRBV4-2; J gene: TRBJ1-4; clone size: .
CDR3 DNA: TGCAGCACCCAACAGGGGAGCTATGGCTACACCTTC; CDR3 protein: CSTQQGSYGYTF; D gene: TRBD1; V gene: TRBV29-1; J gene: TRBJ1-2; clone size: .
CDR3 DNA: TGTGCCAGCAGCTCCGGGACAGGGTTAGGAAACTATGGCTACACCTTC; CDR3 protein: CASSSGTGLGNYGYTF; D gene: TRBD1; V gene: TRBV5-4; J gene: TRBJ1-2; clone size: .
CDR3 DNA: TGCGCCAGCAACCCGGGGGGGGGCACCGACGACTATGGCTACACCTTC; CDR3 protein: CASNPGGGTDDYGYTF; D gene: .; V gene: TRBV10-1; J gene: TRBJ1-2; clone size: few
CDR3 DNA: TGTGCCAGCAGCCCCTCCGGAGGACAGGGATACGAGCAGTACTTC; CDR3 protein: CASSPSGGQGYEQYF; D gene: TRBD1; V gene: TRBV7-6; J gene: TRBJ2-7; clone size: many
CDR3 DNA: TGCGCCAGCAGCCAAGAGGCTAGCGGGTACTCCTACGAGCAGTACTTC; CDR3 protein: CASSQEASGYSYEQYF; D gene: TRBD2; V gene: TRBV4-1; J gene: TRBJ2-7; clone size: .
CDR3 DNA: TGTGCCAGCAGTTTATCAGGGACGAACACCGGGGAGCTGTTTTTT; CDR3 protein: CASSLSGTNTGELFF; D gene: .; V gene: TRBV28; J gene: TRBJ2-2; clone size: .
CDR3 DNA: TGTGCCAGCAGTGAGGGCACCTCTAGCACAGATACGCAGTATTTT; CDR3 protein: CASSEGTSSTDTQYF; D gene: .; V gene: TRBV6-4; J gene: TRBJ2-3; clone size: .
CDR3 DNA: TGTGCCCTCGGGAATGAATTCTACGAGCAGTACTTC; CDR3 protein: CALGNEFYEQYF; D gene: .; V gene: TRBV6-5; J gene: TRBJ2-7; clone size: once
CDR3 DNA: TGTGCCAGCAGTTCTTACAGTGCGGGCGCGGCTTTCTTT; CDR3 protein: CASSSYSAGAAFF; D gene: .; V gene: TRBV27; J gene: TRBJ1-1; clone size: .
CDR3 DNA: TGTGCCAGCAGTCGCGACAGGGACAATGAGCAGTTCTTC; CDR3 protein: CASSRDRDNEQFF; D gene: TRBD1; V gene: TRBV11-2; J gene: TRBJ2-1; clone size: .
CDR3 DNA: TGTGCCAGCAGCCAAGGAGTGGACGGGAACTACGAGCAGTACTTC; CDR3 protein: CASSQGVDGNYEQYF; D gene: .; V gene: TRBV14; J gene: TRBJ2-7; clone size: few
CDR3 DNA: TGTGCCAGCTCACCTGCGGTGGGACAGCTCTATGGCTACACCTTC; CDR3 protein: CASSPAVGQLYGYTF; D gene: TRBD1; V gene: TRBV18; J gene: TRBJ1-2; clone size: .
CDR3 DNA: TGTGCCTGGACTCCCCACGGTACAGGGATTTTGGAGAACGGCCCCTACAATGAGCAGTTCTTC; CDR3 protein: CAWTPHGTGILENGPYNEQFF; D gene: .; V gene: TRBV30; J gene: TRBJ2-1; clone size: many
CDR3 DNA: TGTGCCATCAGGGGACAGGGGGGGTACACTGAAGCTTTCTTT; CDR3 protein: CAIRGQGGYTEAFF; D gene: TRBD1; V gene: TRBV10-3; J gene: TRBJ1-1; clone size: .
CDR3 DNA: TGTGCCAGCATCGGGTACCCGAACACCGGGGAGCTGTTTTTT; CDR3 protein: CASIGYPNTGELFF; D gene: .; V gene: TRBV25-1; J gene: TRBJ2-2; clone size: .
CDR3 DNA: TGTGCCATCAGTGAGTCGTGGGGCGGGAGCGGTAACACAGATACGCAGTATTTT; CDR3 protein: CAISESWGGSGNTDTQYF; D gene: TRBD2; V gene: TRBV10-3; J gene: TRBJ2-3; clone size: once
CDR3 DNA: TGCGCCAGCAGCTTGGGGGCAGCAGAGACCCAGTACTTC; CDR3 protein: CASSLGAAETQYF; D gene: .; V gene: TRBV5-1; J gene: TRBJ2-5; clone size: .
CDR3 DNA: TGCGCCAGCAGCCCCCGGGACACGGGGGGCAATGAGCAGTTCTTC; CDR3 protein: CASSPRDTGGNEQFF; D gene: .; V gene: TRBV5-1; J gene: TRBJ2-1; clone size: .
CDR3 DNA: TGTGCCTGGAGTCTTACAGGGGTGGGCAATCAGCCCCAGCATTTT; CDR3 protein: CAWSLTGVGNQPQHF; D gene: TRBD1; V gene: TRBV30; J gene: TRBJ1-5; clone size: .
CDR3 DNA: TGTGCCAGCACTCAACGCCCGGGGGGGGAGGCAAAAAATCAGCCCCAGCATTTT; CDR3 protein: CASTQRPGGEAKNQPQHF; D gene: .; V gene: TRBV2; J gene: TRBJ1-5; clone size: .
CDR3 DNA: TGTGCCAGCAGCCAAGATCGGGGGGCTGGAAACACCATATATTTT; CDR3 protein: CASSQDRGAGNTIYF; D gene: .; V gene: TRBV3-1/TRBV3-2; J gene: TRBJ1-3; clone size: .
CDR3 DNA: TGTGCCAGCAGTACTACAGGGGGTTTAGACTATGGCTACACCTTC; CDR3 protein: CASSTTGGLDYGYTF; D gene: TRBD1; V gene: TRBV27; J gene: TRBJ1-2; clone size: .
CDR3 DNA: TGCGCCAGCAGCCAGTTTTACCTAGCTAGAAATCAGCCCCAGCATTTT; CDR3 protein: CASSQFYLARNQPQHF; D gene: .; V gene: TRBV4-3; J gene: TRBJ1-5; clone size: .
CDR3 DNA: TGTGCCAGCGACGAGGGCAAATACGAGCAGTACTTC; CDR3 protein: CASDEGKYEQYF; D gene: .; V gene: TRBV7-2; J gene: TRBJ2-7; clone size: .
CDR3 DNA: TGTGCCAGCAGCACCGGACAGGCTTACCTCCACTTC; CDR3 protein: CASSTGQAYLHF; D gene: TRBD1; V gene: TRBV11-2; J gene: TRBJ1-2; clone size: .
CDR3 DNA: TGTGCCAGAGACAGGGGGCTGGCTGGGGCCAACGTCCTGACTTTC; CDR3 protein: CARDRGLAGANVLTF; D gene: TRBD1; V gene: TRBV6-7; J gene: TRBJ2-6; clone size: .